These 29 T cell receptor beta chains were all obtained from the same sample, sequenced in a study of T cell changes during pregnancy in multiple sclerosis. Using immunoSEQ multiplex PCR, the repertoire was profiled, and TCRdb retains in-frame clones only, with some absent. The table lists around 70,000 clones, approximately 92% of them singletons, with around 2.3% in the top ten. The sample consisted of peripheral blood, taken before pregnancy. The receptors derive from a female donor with multiple sclerosis, enrolled in a pregnancy study.

This rearrangement joins TRBV18 to TRBJ2-3, with a tentative D call TRBD1 (6 bases). CDR1 and CDR2 from the germline V gene are KGHSH and LQKENI. V lost 3 bases to trimming and J lost 6 bases, with 16 bases between them. The CDR3 sequence is 15 residues long. The DNA of the CDR3 is TGTGCCAGCTCACCGGCGCGGCAGGGGCGGGATACGCAGTATTTT. As protein: CASSPARQGRDTQYF.

The chain recombines TRBV28 with TRBJ1-5; D is possibly TRBD1 (5 bases). The ends were cut back, 7 bases at V and 5 bases at J, with 12 bases in the middle. The germline CDR1 and CDR2 sequences are MDHEN and SYDVKM. This CDR3 is built from 13 residues. CDR3 nucleotide sequence: TGTGCCAGCACCTCGGGGGGGTATCAGCCCCAGCATTTT. Protein product: CASTSGGYQPQHF. Based on the CDR3 plus reference TRBV28 and TRBJ1-5, the full variable domain is DVKVTQSSRYLVKRTGEKVFLECVQDMDHENMFWYRQDPGLGLRLIYFSYDVKMKEKGDIPEGYSVSREKKERFSLILESASTNQTSMYLCASTSGGYQPQHFGDGTRLSIL.

V is TRBV2 and J is TRBJ2-1; perhaps TRBD1 as D (5 bases). The CDR3 is 14 residues long. The ends were cut back, 3 bases at V and 5 bases at J, with 11 bases in the middle. Germline loops: CDR1 SNHLY, CDR2 FYNNEI. CDR3 DNA sequence: TGTGCCAGCAGTGACCACAGGCCGGACAATGAGCAGTTCTTC. It codes for CASSDHRPDNEQFF. Full variable domain (rest looked up from reference TRBV2 and TRBJ2-1): EPEVTQTPSHQVTQMGQEVILRCVPISNHLYFYWYRQILGQKVEFLVSFYNNEISEKSEIFDDQFSVERPDGSNFTLKIRSTKLEDSAMYFCASSDHRPDNEQFFGPGTRLTVL.

The chain has TRBV11-1 and TRBJ1-2; TRBD1 aligns across 8 bases. There are 14 residues in the CDR3. The trim removed 5 bases at V and 4 bases at J, leaving 6 bases unmatched. Germline CDR1 and CDR2: SGHAT and FQDESV (reference sequence). The CDR3, as DNA: TGTGCCAGCAGCCTGACAGGGGAGGGCTATGGCTACACCTTC. This sequence encodes CASSLTGEGYGYTF.

Comments on this clone: The identical CDR3 is also encoded by other nucleotide sequences in the sample. The gene calls are TRBV5-1 and TRBJ2-3; TRBD1 aligns across 10 bases. J gave up 2 bases and V 3 bases, and 6 bases lay outside the gene matches. This CDR3 contains 16 residues. In germline, CDR1 is SGHRS, CDR2 YFSETQ. The CDR3 bases are TGCGCCAGCAGCTCAAGGGACAGGGGAGTCACAGATACGCAGTATTTT. The encoded protein is CASSSRDRGVTDTQYF.

This chain joins TRBV4-3 and TRBJ1-1, with TRBD1 matching over 8 bases. Losses at the gene ends were 1 base for V and 3 bases for J; bases not matched to a gene: 4. The CDR3 has 15 amino acids. Germline V gives CDR1 LGHNA, CDR2 YSLEER. Here the CDR3 DNA reads TGCGCCAGCAGCCAAGGCAGGGGGCTCTACACTGAAGCTTTCTTT. Its translation: CASSQGRGLYTEAFF.

The genes are TRBV6-1 and TRBJ2-1; 9 bases agree with TRBD2. There are 13 residues in the CDR3. The germline CDR1 and CDR2 sequences are MNHNS and SASEGT. V shed 8 bases and J 4 bases; nucleotides not matched to a gene: 3. The CDR3 spells CASRTSGYNEQFF. The CDR3 DNA reads TGTGCCAGCCGAACTAGCGGGTACAATGAGCAGTTCTTC.

V is TRBV9 and J is TRBJ2-3, with 11 positions matching TRBD2. Unmatched junction bases numbered 6, after V lost 3 bases and J lost 0 bases. The CDR3 is 17 amino acids. Germline CDR1 SGDLS, CDR2 YYNGEE. The CDR3 sequence: CASSEKIAGGSTDTQYF. The CDR3 DNA follows: TGTGCCAGCAGCGAGAAGATAGCGGGAGGGAGCACAGATACGCAGTATTTT. Full variable domain (remainder filled in from reference TRBV9 and TRBJ2-3): DSGVTQTPKHLITATGQRVTLRCSPRSGDLSVYWYQQSLDQGLQFLIQYYNGEERAKGNILERFSAQQFPDLHSELNLSSLELGDSALYFCASSEKIAGGSTDTQYFGPGTRLTVL.

In regard to this clone: The DNA is left out, because the CDR3 cannot be placed on it with certainty; the CDR3 is given as TCRdb lists it. The chain recombines TRBV10-3 with TRBJ2-5; TRBD2 is taken as the D call from the table, unchecked against the DNA. Counting both end residues, the CDR3 totals 17 amino acids. Germline V gene lookup returns CDR1 ENHRY and CDR2 SYGVKD. CDR3 protein: CAISAAGTSGFLETQYF.

The V and J genes are TRBV6-1 and TRBJ2-2; 9 bases are a match to TRBD2. Germline V gene data show CDR1 as MNHNS and CDR2 as SASEGT. V lost 4 bases and J lost 4; bases outside the gene matches: 10. This CDR3 is 17 amino acids long. CDR3 loop: CASSVLAGGPGTGELFF. DNA for the CDR3: TGTGCCAGCAGTGTGTTGGCGGGAGGGCCGGGCACCGGGGAGCTGTTTTTT.

The chain recombines TRBV27 with TRBJ2-1; D unresolved. This CDR3 has 17 residues. V lost 5 bases to trimming and J lost 5 bases, with 22 bases between them. The germline V gene has CDR1 MNHEY and CDR2 SMNVEV (reference sequence). The CDR3 region has the DNA TGTGCCAGCAGTGGCCATGTAGGTCTGACACTCAACAATGAGCAGTTCTTC. It specifies CASSGHVGLTLNNEQFF.

The DNA for the CDR3 is TGTGCCAGCAGTTTCAGGGTCGGCGAGCAGTTCTTC. This gives the protein CASSFRVGEQFF. The rearrangement uses TRBV28 and TRBJ2-1; maybe TRBD1 (5 bases). CDR1 MDHEN and CDR2 SYDVKM come from the germline V gene. This CDR3 region has 12 residues. The ends were cut back, 3 bases at V and 10 bases at J, with 10 bases in the middle.

The chain couples TRBV6-7 to TRBJ2-3; D not certain. TRBV6-7 is treated as an ORF (open reading frame) with a function not yet certain. This CDR3 contains 14 residues. Trimming took off 1 base at V and 5 bases at J, with 10 bases between the two ends. CDR3 sequence: CASSYLIERDTQYF. CDR3 DNA: TGTGCCAGCAGTTACTTGATCGAGCGAGATACGCAGTATTTT.

The chain is built from TRBV15 and TRBJ1-3; TRBD1 matches at 10 bases. With V trimmed by 1 base and J by 3 bases, 6 bases remained unmatched. The CDR3 has 17 residues. The germline V gene encodes CDR1 LNHNV and CDR2 YYDKDF (reference sequence). CDR3 residues: CATSRVGDRGNGNTIYF. Here the CDR3 DNA reads TGTGCCACCAGCAGAGTGGGGGACAGGGGTAATGGAAACACCATATATTTT. The full variable domain, completed using reference TRBV15 and TRBJ1-3, is DAMVIQNPRYQVTQFGKPVTLSCSQTLNHNVMYWYQQKSSQAPKLLFHYYDKDFNNEADTPDNFQSRRPNTSFCFLDIRSPGLGDTAMYLCATSRVGDRGNGNTIYFGEGSWLTVV.

The V gene is TRBV2, the J gene TRBJ1-1; no firm D call. This CDR3 is built from 14 residues. Trimming shortened V by 2 bases and J by 5 bases, and 12 bases separated the two germline ends. Germline V gene sequence: CDR1 SNHLY, CDR2 FYNNEI. CDR3 protein: CASSEFGGGTEAFF. CDR3 coding DNA: TGTGCCAGCAGTGAATTTGGCGGCGGGACTGAAGCTTTCTTT.

This chain uses TRBV9 with TRBJ2-3; D perhaps matches TRBD2 (5 bases). The CDR3 sequence is 15 residues long. With 0 bases removed from V and 0 bases from J, the gap between germline ends came to 8 bases. CDR1 is SGDLS and CDR2 is YYNGEE in the germline V gene. DNA for the CDR3: TGTGCCAGCAGCGTAGACGGGATTAGCACAGATACGCAGTATTTT. Its translation: CASSVDGISTDTQYF. The full variable domain, with the rest looked up from reference TRBV9 and TRBJ2-3, is DSGVTQTPKHLITATGQRVTLRCSPRSGDLSVYWYQQSLDQGLQFLIQYYNGEERAKGNILERFSAQQFPDLHSELNLSSLELGDSALYFCASSVDGISTDTQYFGPGTRLTVL.

V and J are TRBV5-1 and TRBJ2-3, with a tentative D call TRBD2 (5 bases). Germline loops: CDR1 SGHRS, CDR2 YFSETQ. The CDR3 extends over 15 amino acids. V was cut by 0 bases and J by 6 bases, with 14 bases left in between. The CDR3, as DNA: TGCGCCAGCAGCTTGGTCCCGGCCGGGGTTGATACGCAGTATTTT. This encodes CASSLVPAGVDTQYF.

The chain has TRBV7-3 and TRBJ2-1; 13 nucleotides line up with TRBD2. Germline CDR1 and CDR2: SGHTA and FQGTGA. This CDR3 has 18 residues. V gave up 0 bases and J gave up 3 bases; unmatched junction bases: 5. The CDR3 protein is CASSLTPRTSGGYNEQFF. The CDR3 DNA reads as TGTGCCAGCAGCTTAACGCCTAGGACTAGCGGGGGCTACAATGAGCAGTTCTTC. Together with reference TRBV7-3 and TRBJ2-1, the CDR3 gives the full variable domain: GAGVSQTPSNKVTEKGKYVELRCDPISGHTALYWYRQSLGQGPEFLIYFQGTGAADDSGLPNDRFFAVRPEGSVSTLKIQRTERGDSAVYLCASSLTPRTSGGYNEQFFGPGTRLTVL.

V gene TRBV6-5 combines with J gene TRBJ2-2, with TRBD1 as a possible D gene (6 bases). Trimming removed 6 bases at V and 5 bases at J, with 10 bases between. The CDR3 runs to 13 residues. Germline V gene sequence: CDR1 MNHEY, CDR2 SVGAGI. CDR3 amino acids: CASRITGTGELFF. CDR3 nucleotides: TGTGCCAGCAGAATTACAGGGACCGGGGAGCTGTTTTTT.

The genes are TRBV7-2 and TRBJ1-2, with D maybe TRBD1 (5 bases). Germline CDR1 and CDR2: SGHTA and FQGNSA. Trimming pared 1 base from V and 4 bases from J, leaving 10 bases between. The CDR3 has 14 residues. The CDR3 sequence is CASSLVRVSYGYTF. The CDR3 region has the DNA TGTGCCAGCAGCTTAGTCAGGGTGAGCTATGGCTACACCTTC. The full variable domain, with the rest looked up from reference TRBV7-2 and TRBJ1-2, is GAGVSQSPSNKVTEKGKDVELRCDPISGHTALYWYRQSLGQGLEFLIYFQGNSAPDKSGLPSDRFSAERTGGSVSTLTIQRTQQEDSAVYLCASSLVRVSYGYTFGSGTRLTVV.

The rearrangement uses TRBV2 and TRBJ2-3; 11 positions match TRBD2. Germline lookup yields CDR1 SNHLY and CDR2 FYNNEI. The CDR3 runs to 16 residues. V gave up 3 bases and J gave up 6 bases; unmatched junction bases: 8. In DNA form, the CDR3 reads TGTGCCAGCAGTGACCCCAATAGCGGGAGGGCGGATACGCAGTATTTT. Translating gives CASSDPNSGRADTQYF.

J is TRBJ1-1 and V is TRBV29-1; 7 bases line up with TRBD1. This CDR3 region has 13 residues. With V trimmed by 6 bases and J by 5 bases, 9 bases remained unmatched. Per germline, CDR1 SQVTM and CDR2 ANQGSEA. The CDR3 DNA is TGCAGCGTGTGGACAGGCTGGGGGACTGAAGCTTTCTTT. Translating it yields CSVWTGWGTEAFF.

J is TRBJ2-3 and V is TRBV18, with 7 bases aligning to TRBD2. J was trimmed by 2 bases and V by 3 bases; bases with no gene match: 5. Germline V gene lookup returns CDR1 KGHSH and CDR2 LQKENI. The CDR3 is 15 amino acids. CDR3 in DNA: TGTGCCAGCTCACCGATTAGCGGGCTCACAGATACGCAGTATTTT. Translating it yields CASSPISGLTDTQYF.

This chain links TRBV11-1 with TRBJ1-1; TRBD1 might be the D (6 bases). The germline V gene has CDR1 SGHAT and CDR2 FQDESV (reference sequence). The germline V and J ends were trimmed by 5 bases and 2 bases, with 12 bases remaining between them. This CDR3 comprises 14 residues. CDR3 DNA sequence: TGTGCCAGCAGCCTATTGACAGGTAACACTGAAGCTTTCTTT. Amino acids: CASSLLTGNTEAFF.

This clone has a single count. The rearrangement joins TRBV7-5 to TRBJ2-7; the table's D call of TRBD1 was not tested on the DNA. TRBV7-5 is termed a pseudogene. The CDR3 runs 15 residues. The CDR3: CARRPHRALPYEQYF. In DNA, the CDR3 is TGTGCCAGAAGACCTCACAGGGCTCTACCCTACGAGCAGTACTTC.

The chain combines TRBV9 with TRBJ2-7, with D unclear. V was clipped by 0 bases and J by 7 bases, with 17 bases between them. CDR3 length: 15 residues. Germline assignment: CDR1 SGDLS and CDR2 YYNGEE. DNA of the CDR3: TGTGCCAGCAGCGTAGGACCTCTAGTGTCTCGGGAGCAGTACTTC. Protein sequence: CASSVGPLVSREQYF.

This clone was counted once. The chain carries TRBV4-2 and TRBJ1-4; 8 nucleotides match TRBD1. V was clipped by 3 bases and J by 5 bases; unmatched bases: 14. Germline V lookup: CDR1 LGHNA, CDR2 YNFKEQ. This CDR3 contains 18 residues. The CDR3 spells CASSHPNSGTGGNEKLFF. The CDR3 nucleotides read TGTGCCAGCAGCCACCCAAACTCCGGGACAGGAGGAAATGAAAAACTGTTTTTT.

This clone has more than one count but fewer than ten. J is TRBJ2-7 and V is TRBV18; TRBD1 matches 10 bases. CDR3 size: 15 residues. The V gene's germline CDR1 is KGHSH and CDR2 LQKENI. V trimming: 4 bases; J trimming: 5 bases; junction bases outside the gene matches: 8. The CDR3 DNA reads as TGTGCCAGCTCACTAGGACAGGGGGTTAGGCACGAGCAGTACTTC. It yields the protein CASSLGQGVRHEQYF.

The rearrangement uses TRBV28 and TRBJ1-5; the D gene is possibly TRBD1 (5 bases). CDR3 length equals 14 residues. Per the germline V gene, CDR1 is MDHEN and CDR2 is SYDVKM. Trimming stripped 3 bases from V and 6 bases from J, with 12 bases between. The CDR3 loop is CASSLPQVGQPQHF. For the CDR3, the DNA is TGTGCCAGCAGTTTGCCACAGGTGGGTCAGCCCCAGCATTTT.